These 8 T cell receptor beta chains were sequenced from one sample in a study of radiation and T cells in renal cell carcinoma. TCRdb keeps only in-frame clones here, not all; method: immunoSEQ multiplex PCR. The sample lists approximately 92,000 clones, around four fifths seen once, with approximately 9.6% in the top ten. Indicated time point: blood 4 weeks post-SBRT, at nephrectomy. Treatment specified: 15 Gy SBRT to primary tumor, nephrectomy 4 weeks later. The sequencing used blood, collected from a patient whose treatment included radiotherapy and nephrectomy. These receptors were obtained from a man aged 50 to 60 with renal cell carcinoma.

The rearrangement joins TRBV2 to TRBJ2-2, with D tentatively TRBD1 or TRBD2 (5 bases each). The CDR3 contains 14 residues. V lost 8 bases, J lost 7 bases, and 17 bases lay in between. Germline CDR1 reads SNHLY; CDR2 reads FYNNEI. The chain's CDR3 is CASDQGDPNGELFF. CDR3 in DNA: TGTGCCAGCGATCAAGGGGACCCTAACGGGGAGCTGTTTTTT.

The chain joins TRBV19 to TRBJ1-2; D is unresolved. CDR3 length: 15 residues. V lost 4 bases to trimming and J lost 0 bases, with 12 bases between them. Germline loops: CDR1 LNHDA, CDR2 SQIVND (reference sequence). CDR3 amino acids: CASSRRVGTNYGYTF. CDR3 DNA: TGTGCCAGTAGTAGGAGGGTGGGCACTAACTATGGCTACACCTTC.

The chain is built from TRBV6-6 and TRBJ1-3; D is possibly TRBD1 (6 bases). CDR1 and CDR2 (germline): MNHNY, SVGAGI (reference sequence). With 6 bases removed from V and 2 bases from J, the gap between germline ends came to 14 bases. The CDR3 sequence is 15 residues long. The CDR3 protein is CASRYTGFTGNTIYF. DNA of the CDR3: TGTGCCAGCAGATATACAGGGTTTACTGGAAACACCATATATTTT.

The chain links TRBV7-8 to TRBJ2-4; D gene unclear. The CDR3 runs to 14 residues. Germline V gene lookup returns CDR1 SGHVS and CDR2 FQNEAQ. The germline V and J ends were trimmed by 5 bases and 0 bases, with 8 bases remaining between them. As DNA, the CDR3 is TGTGCCAGCAGCCCGAGTCCAGCCAAAAACATTCAGTACTTC. This encodes CASSPSPAKNIQYF.

The chain joins TRBV2 to TRBJ2-7; 12 positions agree with TRBD1. Germline CDR1 reads SNHLY; CDR2 reads FYNNEI. Trimming took 8 bases from V and 5 from J; bases not matched to a gene: 7. This CDR3 has 14 residues. The CDR3 protein is CASYTGQGADEQYF. Written as DNA, the CDR3 is TGTGCCAGCTACACGGGACAGGGGGCTGACGAGCAGTACTTC. The full variable domain, completed using reference TRBV2 and TRBJ2-7, is EPEVTQTPSHQVTQMGQEVILRCVPISNHLYFYWYRQILGQKVEFLVSFYNNEISEKSEIFDDQFSVERPDGSNFTLKIRSTKLEDSAMYFCASYTGQGADEQYFGPGTRLTVT.

V gene TRBV5-1 combines with J gene TRBJ2-7, with 7 bases matching TRBD1. Looked up from germline, CDR1 is SGHRS and CDR2 is YFSETQ. V dropped 4 bases and J dropped 1; count of bases not matched to a gene: 11. CDR3 size: 16 residues. The CDR3 region has the DNA TGCGCCAGCAGCCCCAGGTGGGGACAGAGATCCTACGAGCAGTACTTC. This gives the protein CASSPRWGQRSYEQYF.

This CDR3 is CASSLTLATNEKLFF. The DNA of the CDR3 is TGCGCCAGCAGCTTGACCCTGGCGACTAATGAAAAACTGTTTTTT. The chain uses TRBV5-1 and TRBJ1-4; D remains ambiguous. Trimming left V 1 base short and J 2 bases short, with 9 bases between. CDR1 and CDR2 (germline): SGHRS, YFSETQ. This CDR3 is built from 15 residues. Based on the CDR3 plus reference TRBV5-1 and TRBJ1-4, the full variable domain is KAGVTQTPRYLIKTRGQQVTLSCSPISGHRSVSWYQQTPGQGLQFLFEYFSETQRNKGNFPGRFSGRQFSNSRSEMNVSTLELGDSALYLCASSLTLATNEKLFFGSGTQLSVL.

The V gene is TRBV5-4, the J gene TRBJ2-3; D is uncertain. Germline V gene data show CDR1 as SGHNT and CDR2 as YYREEE (reference sequence). The ends were cut back, 2 bases at V and 3 bases at J, with 10 bases in the middle. The CDR3 has 14 residues. CDR3 amino acids: CASSFEGFTDTQYF. CDR3 nucleotides: TGTGCCAGCAGCTTTGAAGGGTTTACAGATACGCAGTATTTT.